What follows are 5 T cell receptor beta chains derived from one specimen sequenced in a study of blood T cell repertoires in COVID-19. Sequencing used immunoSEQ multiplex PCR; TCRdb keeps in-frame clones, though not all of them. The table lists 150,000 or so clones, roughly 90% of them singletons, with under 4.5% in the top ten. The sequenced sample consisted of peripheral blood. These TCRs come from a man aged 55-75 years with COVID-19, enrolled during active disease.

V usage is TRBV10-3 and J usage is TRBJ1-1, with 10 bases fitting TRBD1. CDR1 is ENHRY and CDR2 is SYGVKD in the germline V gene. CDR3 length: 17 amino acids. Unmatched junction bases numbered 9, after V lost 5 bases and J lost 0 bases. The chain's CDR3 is CAISQTGGGWVNTEAFF. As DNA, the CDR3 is TGTGCCATCAGTCAGACAGGGGGCGGGTGGGTGAACACTGAAGCTTTCTTT.

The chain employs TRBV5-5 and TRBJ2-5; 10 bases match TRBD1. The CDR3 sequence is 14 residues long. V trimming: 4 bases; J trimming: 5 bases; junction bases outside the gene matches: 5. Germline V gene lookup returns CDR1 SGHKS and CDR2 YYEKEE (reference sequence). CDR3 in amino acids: CASSAGQGVETQYF. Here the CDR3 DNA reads TGTGCCAGCAGCGCCGGACAGGGGGTGGAGACCCAGTACTTC. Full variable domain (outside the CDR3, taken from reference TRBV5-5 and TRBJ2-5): DAGVTQSPTHLIKTRGQQVTLRCSPISGHKSVSWYQQVLGQGPQFIFQYYEKEERGRGNFPDRFSARQFPNYSSELNVNALLLGDSALYLCASSAGQGVETQYFGPGTRLLVL.

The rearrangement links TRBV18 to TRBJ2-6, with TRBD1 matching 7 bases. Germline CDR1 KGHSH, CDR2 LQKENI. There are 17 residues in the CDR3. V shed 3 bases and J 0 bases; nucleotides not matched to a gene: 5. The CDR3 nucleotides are TGTGCCAGCTCACCCCGGACAGGATTCTCTGGGGCCAACGTCCTGACTTTC. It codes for CASSPRTGFSGANVLTF.

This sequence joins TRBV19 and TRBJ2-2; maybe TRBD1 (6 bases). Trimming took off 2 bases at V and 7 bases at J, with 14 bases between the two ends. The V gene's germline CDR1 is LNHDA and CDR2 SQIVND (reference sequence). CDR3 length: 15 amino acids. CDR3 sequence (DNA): TGTGCCAGTAGTATAAAGGCAGGGACACTCGGGGAGCTGTTTTTT. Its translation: CASSIKAGTLGELFF. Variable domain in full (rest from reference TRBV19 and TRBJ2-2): DGGITQSPKYLFRKEGQNVTLSCEQNLNHDAMYWYRQDPGQGLRLIYYSQIVNDFQKGDIAEGYSVSREKKESFPLTVTSAQKNPTAFYLCASSIKAGTLGELFFGEGSRLTVL.

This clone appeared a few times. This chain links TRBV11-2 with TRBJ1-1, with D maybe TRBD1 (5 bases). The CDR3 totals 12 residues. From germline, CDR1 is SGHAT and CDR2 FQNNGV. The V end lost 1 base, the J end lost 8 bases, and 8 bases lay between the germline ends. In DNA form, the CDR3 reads TGTGCCAGCAGCTTAGCTGGGGCCGAAGCTTTCTTT. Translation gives CASSLAGAEAFF.